This T cell receptor beta chain was retrieved from a study of graft-versus-host responses after intestinal transplantation. Study details: Each patient got anti-thymocyte globulin induction, then tacrolimus and steroids for about 3 years.

Method: immunoSEQ multiplex PCR; TCRdb's copy keeps in-frame clones and lacks some. The sample carries tens of thousands of clones, approximately 90% recorded once. About this clone: No antigen is known for it.

The clonotype comes from a human donor who was the organ donor for an intestinal transplant. Sample: unstimulated CD4+ T cells sorted from spleen or lymph node cells, taken before transplant.

The CDR3 spells CASSPYRDRAQEQYF. In DNA form, the CDR3 reads TGTGCCAGCAGTCCTTACCGGGACAGGGCACAAGAGCAGTACTTC. The genes are TRBV28 and TRBJ2-7, with 9 bases fitting TRBD1. The V gene's germline CDR1 is MDHEN and CDR2 SYDVKM. This CDR3 spans 15 amino acids. With V trimmed by 5 bases and J by 7 bases, 12 bases remained unmatched. The complete variable domain, with remaining parts taken from reference TRBV28 and TRBJ2-7, reads DVKVTQSSRYLVKRTGEKVFLECVQDMDHENMFWYRQDPGLGLRLIYFSYDVKMKEKGDIPEGYSVSREKKERFSLILESASTNQTSMYLCASSPYRDRAQEQYFGPGTRLTVT.